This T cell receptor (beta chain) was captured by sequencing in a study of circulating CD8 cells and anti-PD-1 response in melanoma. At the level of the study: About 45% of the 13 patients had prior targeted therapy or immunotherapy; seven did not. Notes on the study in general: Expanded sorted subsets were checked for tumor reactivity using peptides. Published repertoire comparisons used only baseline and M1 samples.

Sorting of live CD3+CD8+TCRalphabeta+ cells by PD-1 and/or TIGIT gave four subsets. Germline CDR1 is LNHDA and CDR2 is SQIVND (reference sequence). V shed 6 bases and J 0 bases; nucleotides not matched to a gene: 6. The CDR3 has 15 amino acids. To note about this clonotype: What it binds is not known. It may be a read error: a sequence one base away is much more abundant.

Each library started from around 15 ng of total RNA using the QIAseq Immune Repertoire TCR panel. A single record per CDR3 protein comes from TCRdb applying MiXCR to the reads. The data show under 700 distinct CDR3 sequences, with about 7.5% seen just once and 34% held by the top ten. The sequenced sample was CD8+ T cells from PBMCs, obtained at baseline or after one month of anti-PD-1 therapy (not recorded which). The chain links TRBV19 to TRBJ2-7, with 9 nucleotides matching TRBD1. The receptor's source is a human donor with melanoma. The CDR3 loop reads CASRSGTGSSYEQYF. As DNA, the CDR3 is TGTGCCAGTAGATCCGGGACAGGGAGCTCCTACGAGCAGTACTTC.